The 10 T cell receptor beta chains listed next were all sequenced from one sample in a study of regulatory T cells in long-lasting Graves disease. CDR3-region Arm-PCR and iRepertoire HTBI primers produced the TCR beta libraries. From the multiplex PCR reads, TCRdb called clonotypes with MiXCR, one entry per CDR3 protein. The sample records about 430,000 distinct CDR3 sequences, around a fifth being singletons. Specified time point: persistent/refractory GD, antithyroid drugs over 5 years with positive TRAb. The TCR library was made from RNA that had been extracted from PBMCs in TRIzol. Sequences were derived from peripheral blood mononuclear cells (PBMCs), sampled when the disease was refractory, from a patient treated with antithyroid drugs. The receptors were sampled from a female donor with Graves disease.

This clonotype showed up many times. This chain joins TRBV28 and TRBJ2-7; the D gene is possibly TRBD2 (5 bases). V was shortened by 9 bases and J by 3 bases, with 18 bases between the two germline ends. Germline CDR1 and CDR2: MDHEN and SYDVKM. The CDR3 runs to 14 residues. The CDR3 protein is CASCVGRTCYEQYF. CDR3 DNA: TGTGCCAGTTGTGTTGGACGGACTTGCTACGAGCAGTACTTC.

This clonotype showed up many times. V is TRBV3-1 and J is TRBJ1-2, with TRBD1 matching over 8 bases. This CDR3 has 13 residues. Trimming took 3 bases from V and 6 from J; bases not matched to a gene: 3. Germline lookup yields CDR1 LGHDT and CDR2 YNNKEL (reference sequence). DNA of the CDR3: TGTGCCAGCAGCCACGGGACAGGTGATGGCTACACCTTC. Its translation is CASSHGTGDGYTF.

The rearrangement joins TRBV10-3 to TRBJ2-7; a possible D gene is TRBD1 (5 bases). In germline, CDR1 is ENHRY, CDR2 SYGVKD. Deletions cut 0 bases from V and 1 base from J, with 7 bases between. The CDR3 contains 14 residues. DNA for the CDR3: TGTGCCATCAGTGAGTCTGACAGTTCCTACGAGCAGTACTTC. The encoded protein is CAISESDSSYEQYF.

This clonotype has at least ten counts. V usage is TRBV27 and J usage is TRBJ1-6; the D gene is possibly TRBD1 (6 bases). Germline values: CDR1 MNHEY, CDR2 SMNVEV (reference sequence). The CDR3 consists of 16 residues. V dropped 1 base and J dropped 8 bases, with 15 bases sitting between them. The CDR3: CASSLYSKGGYSPLHF. The CDR3 nucleotides are TGTGCCAGCAGTTTATATAGTAAAGGGGGTTATTCACCCCTCCACTTT.

V usage is TRBV28 and J usage is TRBJ2-7; D may be TRBD1 (5 bases). CDR1 is MDHEN and CDR2 is SYDVKM in the germline V gene. V was pared by 5 bases and J by 4 bases, with 21 bases between. The CDR3 is made up of 16 amino acids. CDR3 sequence reads: CASSTEEKGASYEQYF. The CDR3 DNA sequence: TGTGCCAGCAGTACCGAAGAAAAAGGGGCATCATACGAGCAGTACTTC.

This clonotype has ten or more counts. The chain links TRBV30 to TRBJ1-2; possibly TRBD1 for D (6 bases). Germline V CDR1 and CDR2: GTSNPN, SVGIG (reference sequence). This CDR3 contains 13 residues. The V end lost 3 bases, the J end lost 8 bases, and 16 bases lay between the germline ends. CDR3 loop: CAWRPQGLGGYTF. DNA for the CDR3: TGTGCCTGGAGACCACAGGGCCTTGGAGGCTACACCTTC.

There are many counts of this clonotype. The V call is TRBV7-2, the J call TRBJ1-1, with unresolved D. V lost 5 bases and J lost 8, with 15 bases in between. The CDR3 extends over 13 amino acids. CDR1 is SGHTA and CDR2 is FQGNSA in the germline V gene. The CDR3 DNA is TGTGCCAGCAGCCCTGAACCCTCCCCAGAAGCTTTCTTT. Amino acid sequence: CASSPEPSPEAFF. The whole variable domain, remainder taken from reference TRBV7-2 and TRBJ1-1, is GAGVSQSPSNKVTEKGKDVELRCDPISGHTALYWYRQSLGQGLEFLIYFQGNSAPDKSGLPSDRFSAERTGGSVSTLTIQRTQQEDSAVYLCASSPEPSPEAFFGQGTRLTVV.

This clonotype was found a few times. The CDR3 region has the DNA TGTGCCAGCAGCCCCGACCGGGACAACGAGCAGTACTTC. Residues: CASSPDRDNEQYF. The chain carries TRBV5-6 and TRBJ2-7; tentative D call: TRBD1 (6 bases). V was shortened by 4 bases and J by 5 bases, with 13 bases between the two germline ends. Per germline, CDR1 SGHDT and CDR2 YYEEEE. The CDR3 sequence is 13 residues long.

This clonotype was counted at least ten times. The rearrangement uses TRBV7-8 and TRBJ2-5, with D unresolved. The CDR3 has 12 amino acids. Germline CDR1 reads SGHVS; CDR2 reads FQNEAQ. The V and J ends lost 1 base and 7 bases respectively, with 7 bases between them. This CDR3 reads CASSLGSGTQYF. In DNA, the CDR3 is TGTGCCAGCAGCTTAGGCAGTGGGACCCAGTACTTC.

The J gene is TRBJ1-2, the V gene TRBV18, with 9 nucleotides matching TRBD1. Germline trimming cut 3 bases from V and 5 bases from J; bases unmatched to any gene: 16. From germline, CDR1 is KGHSH and CDR2 LQKENI. The CDR3 totals 18 residues. CDR3 coding DNA: TGTGCCAGCTCACCGTTCACAGGGGGCGACGAACCCCAATATGGCTACACCTTC. Protein sequence: CASSPFTGGDEPQYGYTF.